Detailed here is one T cell receptor beta chain. Germline V gives CDR1 LNHDA, CDR2 SQIVND (reference sequence). The CDR3 covers 15 residues. With 6 bases clipped from V and 6 bases from J, the junction kept 10 bases outside the gene matches. These data belong to a study of blood T cell repertoires in COVID-19. Produced via immunoSEQ multiplex PCR; TCRdb's table is partial and in-frame only. The sample shows roughly 570,000 clones, about 89% of them seen only once. This TCR was recovered from a woman between 45 and 60 years old with COVID-19, enrolled during active disease. The chain combines TRBV19 with TRBJ2-4, with 8 bases matching TRBD2. The sample comprised peripheral blood. The CDR3: CASSYRARGANIQYF. Here the CDR3 DNA reads TGTGCCAGTAGCTACCGAGCGCGGGGGGCAAACATTCAGTACTTC.